A selection of T cell receptor beta chains follows, all from one sample in a study of Graves' ophthalmopathy and Graves' hyperthyroidism. TCRdb reprocessed the multiplex PCR reads via MiXCR and lists one record per CDR3 protein. This table has hundreds of thousands of distinct CDR3 sequences, roughly 14% appearing once. Source material: peripheral blood. The receptor source for this set is a young woman with stable Graves' hyperthyroidism. CDR3s include the opening cysteine and the closing phenylalanine or tryptophan. Each record gives: clone size, V gene, J gene, CDR3 protein. Not all rows give a size; the values are once, few, many and, for expanded clones, a class.

>many|TRBV20-1|TRBJ2-7
CSARRAGTGYEQYF
>many|TRBV4-1|TRBJ2-7
CASSQDGAEQYF
>many|TRBV2|TRBJ2-5
CASGLTGGQETQYF
>.|TRBV7-8|TRBJ2-2
CASSLADTAVTGELFF
>.|TRBV6-1|TRBJ2-2
CASGPRGASANTGELFF
>many|TRBV6-2/TRBV6-3|TRBJ2-5
CASRDPGLEETQYF
>many|TRBV29-1|TRBJ2-5
CSVDRQLQETQYF
>many|TRBV6-1|TRBJ1-5
CASSDRENQPQHF
>many|TRBV28|TRBJ1-2
CASRVAAAFYGYTF
>many|TRBV19|TRBJ2-7
CASSIGQLYTYEQYF
>.|TRBV19|TRBJ1-6
CASSLNRNSPLHF
>many|TRBV6-5|TRBJ1-2
CASSYKPDINYGYTF
>many|TRBV12-3/TRBV12-4|TRBJ1-1
CASSSPDTTLSTEAFF
>many|TRBV11-2|TRBJ1-1
CASSLEPGTFSTEAFF
>many|TRBV19|TRBJ2-7
CASSIKQGKVYEQYF
>many|TRBV19|TRBJ1-5
CALLGRSSNQPQHF
>once|TRBV6-5|TRBJ2-5
CASSYGTSIIETQYF
>.|TRBV6-1|TRBJ2-7
CASPLPQAAYEQYF
>.|TRBV7-2|TRBJ1-2
CASSLAGGVIGGYTF
>many|TRBV24-1|TRBJ2-5
CATSDSGLAGGTQYF
>many|TRBV5-1|TRBJ2-6
CASSLDSVGGRGANVLTF
>many|TRBV11-2|TRBJ1-2
CASSKGEGINYTF
>.|TRBV24-1|TRBJ1-3
CATTEGTFGNTIYF
>.|TRBV3-1|TRBJ2-7
CASSQDPPGSTYEQYF
>few|TRBV5-6|TRBJ1-1
CASSPEGGFGAEAFF
>many|TRBV12-3/TRBV12-4|TRBJ1-1
CASSLARGEAFF
>.|TRBV7-6|TRBJ1-1
CASSLAGGAAPNTEAFF
>many|TRBV9|TRBJ1-1
CASSPHSGGRVTEAFF
>.|TRBV7-9|TRBJ1-5
CASAGQTGNQPQHF
>many|TRBV10-2|TRBJ2-5
CASRRGYGETQYF
>many|TRBV24-1|TRBJ2-5
CATSDLGVSGGAETQYF
>once|TRBV20-1|TRBJ2-7
CSAPGTSGSSYEQYF
>.|TRBV6-2/TRBV6-3|TRBJ2-5
CASSYRFGSLWPAQYF
>many|TRBV24-1|TRBJ2-7
CATSGAGVEQYF
>few|TRBV7-3|TRBJ1-1
CASSQEMATEAFF
>.|TRBV20-1|TRBJ2-7
CSARQKRGAGLIYEQYF
>few|TRBV11-2|TRBJ2-5
CASIPMPYRVRWETQYF
>.|TRBV24-1|TRBJ2-2
CATSSRGVSGELFF
>many|TRBV12-3/TRBV12-4|TRBJ1-6
CASNTGNNSPLHF